This T cell receptor beta chain was sequenced for a study of T-cell reconstitution after alpha-beta-depleted transplantation in children. TCRbeta library preparation incorporated unique molecular identifiers. A single record per CDR3 protein comes from TCRdb applying MiXCR to the PCR reads. The data show some 240,000 distinct CDR3 sequences, approximately 9.9% seen once. The CDR3 covers 17 residues. Looked up from germline, CDR1 is MNHEY and CDR2 is SMNVEV (reference sequence). V shed 3 bases and J 2 bases; nucleotides not matched to a gene: 6. This clonotype was counted at least ten times. Material: PBMCs from the stem cell graft donor, obtained from the stem cell graft. The chain has TRBV27 and TRBJ2-3; 12 nucleotides agree with TRBD2. The source of this sequence is a human donor who donated a stem cell graft to a child with SCID. In nucleotides, the CDR3 is TGTGCCAGCAGTTTTCTGACTAGCGGGGGTGACACAGATACGCAGTATTTT. It codes for CASSFLTSGGDTDTQYF.